The clone carrying this T cell receptor (beta chain) appeared once. Its target is unknown. TCRdb's copy holds only in-frame clones and misses some; the assay was immunoSEQ multiplex PCR. The data contain 20,000 to 25,000 clones, about nine tenths of them singletons. The entry originates in a study of OX40 agonist ivuxolimab in advanced cancers. Study summary: Patients were infused with ivuxolimab every 2 weeks at 0.01 to 10 mg/kg. Prior anti-PD-1, anti-PD-L1 or anti-CTLA-4 therapy did not bar entry, and around 39% had some. Regarding the study as a whole: It was not determined which antigens were specifically recognized by the peripheral T cells that had undergone clonal expansion. Low normalized T-cell clonal expansion was also seen in some nonresponders.

Sample: CD4+ or CD8+ T cells sorted from blood, taken in a trial of the OX40 agonist ivuxolimab. This clonotype was obtained from an adult with an advanced solid tumor such as melanoma, head and neck, liver or kidney cancer.

CDR3 loop: CASSERQGYEQYF. DNA for the CDR3: TGTGCCAGCAGCGAAAGACAGGGCTACGAGCAGTACTTC. J is TRBJ2-7 and V is TRBV13; the match to TRBD1 covers 7 bases. The length of the CDR3 is 13 residues. V lost 5 bases, J lost 3 bases, and 4 bases stayed unmatched. From germline, CDR1 is PRHDT and CDR2 FYEKMQ (reference sequence).